A single sample gave rise to the 27 T cell receptor beta chains below, sequenced in a study of graft-versus-host responses after intestinal transplantation. TCRdb's table, derived via immunoSEQ multiplex PCR, lists solely in-frame clones and lacks some. The data hold just under 85,000 clones, with under 95% observed a single time. Their antigens remain unidentified. This specimen was unstimulated CD8+ T cells sorted from spleen or lymph node cells, taken before transplant. These receptors were obtained from a human donor who was the organ donor for an intestinal transplant.

The CDR3 DNA is TGTGCCAGCAGCTTCCGGCGGGGTTACAATGAGCAGTTCTTC. Amino acids: CASSFRRGYNEQFF. The chain uses TRBV13 and TRBJ2-1; D may be TRBD2 (6 bases). The V gene lost 3 bases and the J gene lost 4 bases, with 10 bases spanning the gap. The CDR3 is made up of 14 amino acids. Germline lookup yields CDR1 PRHDT and CDR2 FYEKMQ (reference sequence).

This chain uses TRBV4-1 with TRBJ2-7; 14 bases match TRBD2. V trimming: 4 bases; J trimming: 2 bases; junction bases outside the gene matches: 1. The CDR3 has 15 amino acids. Germline V gives CDR1 MGHRA, CDR2 YSYEKL. CDR3 in amino acids: CASSPTSGRAYEQYF. DNA for the CDR3: TGCGCCAGCAGCCCGACTAGCGGGAGGGCCTACGAGCAGTACTTC.

As for this clone: Other DNA sequences in the same sample also yield this CDR3. The genes are TRBV6-6 and TRBJ2-7; D might be TRBD1 (6 bases). V was cut by 0 bases and J by 0 bases, with 6 bases left in between. CDR1 is MNHNY, CDR2 SVGAGI, per germline (reference sequence). CDR3 size: 14 residues. CDR3 in DNA: TGTGCCAGCAGTTACTCGGACAGCTCCTACGAGCAGTACTTC. Its protein is CASSYSDSSYEQYF.

J is TRBJ2-7 and V is TRBV4-2, with D hard to call. V was clipped by 1 base and J by 3 bases, with 7 bases between them. CDR3 length equals 13 residues. The V gene's germline CDR1 is LGHNA and CDR2 YNFKEQ. The DNA for the CDR3 is TGTGCCAGCAGCCAAGTAGATGACTACGAGCAGTACTTC. Translating gives CASSQVDDYEQYF.

In its sample, this clone was seen a few times. This chain links TRBV6-6 with TRBJ1-4; tentatively, D is TRBD1 (6 bases). Looked up from germline, CDR1 is MNHNY and CDR2 is SVGAGI (reference sequence). V was pared by 6 bases and J by 5 bases, with 16 bases between. This CDR3 comprises 15 residues. Here the CDR3 reads CASSNGQGGNEKLFF. The CDR3 DNA sequence: TGTGCCAGCAGCAACGGACAAGGGGGGAATGAAAAACTGTTTTTT.

The gene calls are TRBV7-2 and TRBJ2-4; perhaps TRBD1 as D (5 bases). V shed 1 base and J shed 4 bases, with 14 bases lying between them. CDR1 is SGHTA and CDR2 is FQGNSA in the germline V gene. The CDR3 contains 16 residues. CDR3 in DNA: TGTGCCAGCAGCTTAGAGGGGTTCGCCGGGAAAAACATTCAGTACTTC. It specifies CASSLEGFAGKNIQYF.

The chain links TRBV5-6 to TRBJ2-7; D possibly corresponds to TRBD1 (6 bases). Trimming pared 1 base from V and 2 bases from J, leaving 10 bases between. CDR1 and CDR2 from the germline V gene are SGHDT and YYEEEE. The CDR3 covers 14 residues. CDR3 sequence reads: CASSLTGKPYEQYF. The CDR3 DNA reads as TGTGCCAGCAGCTTGACAGGGAAGCCCTACGAGCAGTACTTC.

This rearrangement joins TRBV4-1 to TRBJ2-7; maybe TRBD2 (6 bases). The CDR3 is 14 residues long. V lost 3 bases and J lost 5, with 14 bases in between. Germline assignment: CDR1 MGHRA and CDR2 YSYEKL. CDR3 coding DNA: TGCGCCAGCAGCCAGGAGCGGGCTTTCCACGAGCAGTACTTC. This translates into CASSQERAFHEQYF.

The chain is built from TRBV10-1 and TRBJ2-5, with 10 positions matching TRBD1. The J call is doubtful: the DNA matches TRBJ2-7 better. Germline V gene data show CDR1 as WNHNN and CDR2 as SYGVQD (reference sequence). The CDR3 contains 14 residues. The CDR3 here is CASSEWTGGYEQYF. The CDR3 nucleotides are TGCGCCAGCAGTGAGTGGACAGGGGGCTACGAGCAGTACTTC.

The gene calls are TRBV4-1 and TRBJ2-7; the match to TRBD2 covers 10 bases. Germline CDR1 reads MGHRA; CDR2 reads YSYEKL. This CDR3 has 15 residues. With 0 bases clipped from V and 9 bases from J, the junction kept 8 bases outside the gene matches. CDR3 amino acids: CASSQDLGTSGTQYF. As DNA, the CDR3 is TGCGCCAGCAGCCAAGATCTGGGCACTAGCGGGACGCAGTACTTC.

The chain carries TRBV6-1 and TRBJ1-2, with no clear D. V lost 8 bases and J lost 3, with 13 bases in between. CDR1 is MNHNS, CDR2 SASEGT, per germline. The CDR3 runs 13 residues. Written as DNA, the CDR3 is TGTGCCAGCCACGGAGGACTCTACTATGGCTACACCTTC. It translates to CASHGGLYYGYTF.

The chain links TRBV10-1 to TRBJ2-7; TRBD2 agrees at 10 bases. V shed 6 bases, J shed 2 bases, and the junction held 10 bases outside the gene matches. The CDR3 has 16 amino acids. Germline CDR1 reads WNHNN; CDR2 reads SYGVQD (reference sequence). CDR3: CASRSPTSGPTYEQYF. Here the CDR3 DNA reads TGCGCCAGCAGGTCACCGACTAGCGGGCCTACCTACGAGCAGTACTTC.

The V and J genes are TRBV11-2 and TRBJ2-1; the match to TRBD2 covers 7 bases. The CDR3 extends over 14 amino acids. With 7 bases clipped from V and 9 bases from J, the junction kept 12 bases outside the gene matches. Germline V gives CDR1 SGHAT, CDR2 FQNNGV. The CDR3 is CASNTGGRWGEQFF. CDR3 nucleotide sequence: TGTGCCAGCAACACGGGAGGTCGGTGGGGTGAGCAGTTCTTC.

This clone was observed a single time. The chain carries TRBV4-1 and TRBJ2-1, with 7 nucleotides matching TRBD2. Germline V gene data show CDR1 as MGHRA and CDR2 as YSYEKL. The ends lost 5 bases at V and 2 bases at J; junction bases unmatched: 9. This CDR3 has 16 residues. Here the CDR3 DNA reads TGCGCCAGCAGCAATATGGCACTAGCGACCTACAATGAGCAGTTCTTC. Translated: CASSNMALATYNEQFF.

CDR3 DNA: TGTGCTAGTGGTGGGCCCAATCAGCCCCAGCATTTT. This translates into CASGGPNQPQHF. The J gene is TRBJ1-5, the V gene TRBV12-5; no firm D call. This CDR3 spans 12 amino acids. The germline V gene encodes CDR1 LGHNT and CDR2 FRNRAP. With 5 bases removed from V and 3 bases from J, the gap between germline ends came to 5 bases. Together with reference TRBV12-5 and TRBJ1-5, the CDR3 gives the full variable domain: DARVTQTPRHKVTEMGQEVTMRCQPILGHNTVFWYRQTMMQGLELLAYFRNRAPLDDSGMPKDRFSAEMPDATLATLKIQPSEPRDSAVYFCASGGPNQPQHFGDGTRLSIL.

The CDR3 region is CASSDFLAGRAYNEQFF. Written as DNA, the CDR3 is TGTGCCAGCAGTGATTTTCTAGCGGGAAGGGCCTACAATGAGCAGTTCTTC. This chain joins TRBV2 and TRBJ2-1; 9 bases align to TRBD2. J was trimmed by 2 bases and V by 3 bases; bases with no gene match: 8. CDR1 is SNHLY, CDR2 FYNNEI, per germline. The CDR3 extends over 17 amino acids.

The sample holds a few counts of this clone. The chain combines TRBV6-5 with TRBJ2-3; 8 bases match TRBD2. V gave up 6 bases and J gave up 0 bases; unmatched junction bases: 5. Germline CDR1 and CDR2: MNHEY and SVGAGI. The length of the CDR3 is 15 residues. This CDR3 is CASRTGTSSTDTQYF. The CDR3 nucleotides are TGTGCCAGCAGAACCGGGACTAGTAGCACAGATACGCAGTATTTT.

J is TRBJ2-3 and V is TRBV10-3; 8 bases map to TRBD1. CDR1 ENHRY and CDR2 SYGVKD come from the germline V gene. The CDR3 sequence is 16 residues long. After removal of 4 bases from V and 3 bases from J, the junction contained 9 bases not matched to a gene. The CDR3 sequence is CAISAWMDRETDTQYF. CDR3 DNA: TGTGCCATCAGTGCCTGGATGGACAGGGAAACAGATACGCAGTATTTT.

CDR3 in amino acids: CASRQGASEAFF. Written as DNA, the CDR3 is TGTGCCAGCCGACAGGGGGCTTCTGAAGCTTTCTTT. This sequence joins TRBV19 and TRBJ1-1; 10 bases fit TRBD1. This CDR3 is 12 amino acids long. Per the germline V gene, CDR1 is LNHDA and CDR2 is SQIVND (reference sequence). V lost 9 bases, J lost 6 bases, and 4 bases stayed unmatched.

The gene calls are TRBV4-1 and TRBJ1-1; 8 bases fit TRBD1. The CDR3 length is 15 residues. Trimming took 4 bases from V and 1 from J; bases not matched to a gene: 5. Germline V gives CDR1 MGHRA, CDR2 YSYEKL. The DNA for the CDR3 is TGCGCCAGCAGCCTAGCCGGGACAGGGAACACTGAAGCTTTCTTT. Protein product: CASSLAGTGNTEAFF.

The gene calls are TRBV13 and TRBJ2-5; 7 positions agree with TRBD2. The J call is in doubt because the DNA end fits TRBJ2-7 better. The length of the CDR3 is 13 residues. From germline, CDR1 is PRHDT and CDR2 FYEKMQ (reference sequence). CDR3 DNA sequence: TGTGCCAGCAGCCCTAGCGGTACCTACGAGCAGTACTTC. Its translation is CASSPSGTYEQYF.

The chain links TRBV5-1 to TRBJ2-1; the match to TRBD1 covers 11 bases. V lost 3 bases to trimming and J lost 6 bases; unmatched junction nucleotides: 8. This CDR3 is built from 16 residues. CDR1 SGHRS and CDR2 YFSETQ come from the germline V gene. In nucleotides, the CDR3 is TGCGCCAGCAGCTGGTGGGAGGGGACAGGGGGCAATGAGCAGTTCTTC. This sequence encodes CASSWWEGTGGNEQFF.

The chain uses TRBV30 and TRBJ2-2; D ambiguous. The CDR3 is 15 residues long. Trimming took 5 bases from V and 2 from J, leaving 15 bases between them. Germline lookup yields CDR1 GTSNPN and CDR2 SVGIG (reference sequence). The CDR3 DNA reads TGTGCCTGGCAATTGGGTCAGTCTAACACCGGGGAGCTGTTTTTT. Protein: CAWQLGQSNTGELFF.

The chain uses TRBV5-1 and TRBJ2-7; D perhaps matches TRBD2 (6 bases). Trimming stripped 4 bases from V and 3 bases from J, with 14 bases between. CDR1 and CDR2 (germline): SGHRS, YFSETQ. The CDR3 totals 14 residues. This CDR3 is CASSPLGRHYEQYF. The CDR3 DNA is TGCGCCAGCAGCCCTTTAGGGAGGCACTACGAGCAGTACTTC.

This chain joins TRBV2 and TRBJ1-2; D uncertain. Trimming left V 5 bases short and J 8 bases short, with 15 bases between. This CDR3 is 13 amino acids long. Germline loops: CDR1 SNHLY, CDR2 FYNNEI. CDR3 residues: CASSSLEAEGYTF. The CDR3 DNA follows: TGTGCCAGCAGTTCGTTAGAGGCTGAAGGCTACACCTTC.

This clone was recorded only once. The chain recombines TRBV6-1 with TRBJ2-5, with D possibly being TRBD1 (5 bases). The end of the DNA is better explained by TRBJ2-7, so the J call may be wrong. This CDR3 is 12 amino acids long. Germline loops: CDR1 MNHNS, CDR2 SASEGT. CDR3 region: CASRDIPYEQYF. The CDR3 DNA reads TGTGCCAGCAGGGACATCCCCTACGAGCAGTACTTC.

This clone has a handful of counts. J is TRBJ1-4 and V is TRBV2; maybe TRBD1 (5 bases). With 5 bases removed from V and 4 bases from J, the gap between germline ends came to 14 bases. This CDR3 is 15 amino acids long. Per germline, CDR1 SNHLY and CDR2 FYNNEI. CDR3 residues: CASSRSWGINEKLFF. CDR3 sequence (DNA): TGTGCCAGCAGTCGTAGTTGGGGGATTAATGAAAAACTGTTTTTT.